These T cell receptor beta chains were read from a single sample in a study of cytomegalovirus exposure and HLA in healthy donors. Data came from immunoSEQ multiplex PCR; TCRdb stores just in-frame clones and leaves some out. This sample has some 150,000 clones, with over 65% found just once. Sequencing was performed on PBMCs. The receptors come from a man in his forties in good health and CMV-seronegative. Each CDR3 is given with its conserved first and last residue. D genes are given only for firm matches. The listing skips clone size in some rows; elsewhere it reads once, few, many or a size class.

abundance: .
d_gene: .
v_gene: TRBV7-9
j_gene: TRBJ1-5
len: 12
CDR3nt: TGTGCCAGCAGCCTAATTAATCAGCCCCAGCATTTT
CDR3aa: CASSLINQPQHF

abundance: .
d_gene: TRBD1
v_gene: TRBV7-2
j_gene: TRBJ2-7
len: 15
CDR3nt: TGTGCCAGCAGCGCGCAACAGGGGGCGGCCTACGAGCAGTACTTC
CDR3aa: CASSAQQGAAYEQYF

abundance: .
d_gene: TRBD1
v_gene: TRBV4-3
j_gene: TRBJ1-5
len: 15
CDR3nt: TGCGCCAGCAGCCAAGATGCAGGGGGCGGACAGCCCCAGCATTTT
CDR3aa: CASSQDAGGGQPQHF

abundance: .
d_gene: .
v_gene: TRBV6-6
j_gene: TRBJ2-3
len: 15
CDR3nt: TGTGCCAGCAGTCGACAGGCCTCCGGCTCAGATACGCAGTATTTT
CDR3aa: CASSRQASGSDTQYF

abundance: .
d_gene: TRBD2
v_gene: TRBV6-1
j_gene: TRBJ2-1
len: 15
CDR3nt: TGTGCCAGCAGGACTCCCGGGACTAGCGACAATGAGCAGTTCTTC
CDR3aa: CASRTPGTSDNEQFF

abundance: once
d_gene: .
v_gene: TRBV7-6
j_gene: TRBJ1-4
len: 14
CDR3nt: TGTGCCAGCAGCCTCCAGACAACTAATGAAAAACTGTTTTTT
CDR3aa: CASSLQTTNEKLFF

abundance: .
d_gene: .
v_gene: TRBV5-1
j_gene: TRBJ2-7
len: 13
CDR3nt: TGCGCCAGCAGCCCTCGGACAGATTACGAGCAGTACTTC
CDR3aa: CASSPRTDYEQYF

abundance: .
d_gene: .
v_gene: TRBV9
j_gene: TRBJ1-1
len: 15
CDR3nt: TGTGCCAGCAGCCCTTACAGAGATATGAACACTGAAGCTTTCTTT
CDR3aa: CASSPYRDMNTEAFF

abundance: .
d_gene: TRBD2
v_gene: TRBV5-1
j_gene: TRBJ2-7
len: 13
CDR3nt: TGCGCCAGCAGCCCCGGACTAGGATACGAGCAGTACTTC
CDR3aa: CASSPGLGYEQYF

abundance: few
d_gene: .
v_gene: TRBV6-5
j_gene: TRBJ1-5
len: 14
CDR3nt: TGTGCCAGCAGACGACACAATAGCAATCAGCCCCAGCATTTT
CDR3aa: CASRRHNSNQPQHF

abundance: .
d_gene: TRBD1
v_gene: TRBV7-3
j_gene: TRBJ1-1
len: 14
CDR3nt: TGTGCCAGCAGCTTAAACCCGGGACAGCCAGGGGCTTTCTTT
CDR3aa: CASSLNPGQPGAFF

abundance: .
d_gene: .
v_gene: TRBV11-2
j_gene: TRBJ2-7
len: 17
CDR3nt: TGTGCCAGCAGCGGCCCCGTTACAGGGACCATCTCCTACGAGCAGTACTTC
CDR3aa: CASSGPVTGTISYEQYF

abundance: .
d_gene: TRBD1
v_gene: TRBV11-2
j_gene: TRBJ1-4
len: 16
CDR3nt: TGTGCCAGCAGCTTAGGCGAGGGGGCTACTAATGAAAAACTGTTTTTT
CDR3aa: CASSLGEGATNEKLFF

abundance: few
d_gene: .
v_gene: TRBV7-2
j_gene: TRBJ1-4
len: 15
CDR3nt: TGTGCCAGCAGCCCCGTCGGGACAATCGTTGAAAAACTGTTTTTT
CDR3aa: CASSPVGTIVEKLFF

abundance: .
d_gene: .
v_gene: TRBV11-2
j_gene: TRBJ1-1
len: 15
CDR3nt: TGTGCCAGCAGCTTAGAGGCGGGTTCGGACACTGAAGCTTTCTTT
CDR3aa: CASSLEAGSDTEAFF